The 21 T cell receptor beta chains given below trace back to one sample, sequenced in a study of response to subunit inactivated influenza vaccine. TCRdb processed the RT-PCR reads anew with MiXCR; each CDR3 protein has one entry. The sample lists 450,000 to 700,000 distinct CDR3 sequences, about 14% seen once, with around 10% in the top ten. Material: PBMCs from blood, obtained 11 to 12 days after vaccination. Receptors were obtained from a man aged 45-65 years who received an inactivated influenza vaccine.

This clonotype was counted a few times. The CDR3 spells CASMPGQSNSPLHF. CDR3 DNA: TGTGCCAGCATGCCGGGACAGTCTAATTCACCCCTCCACTTT. This chain connects TRBV6-1 to TRBJ1-6; 7 bases line up with TRBD1. V lost 7 bases and J lost 6; bases outside the gene matches: 6. The CDR3 covers 14 residues. CDR1 MNHNS and CDR2 SASEGT come from the germline V gene.

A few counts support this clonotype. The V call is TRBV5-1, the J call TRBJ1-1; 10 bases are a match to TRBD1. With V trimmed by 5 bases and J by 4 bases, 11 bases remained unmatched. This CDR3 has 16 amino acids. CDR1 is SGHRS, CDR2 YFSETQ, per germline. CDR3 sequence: CASSWGQGLGGTEAFF. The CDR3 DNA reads TGCGCCAGCAGTTGGGGACAGGGGCTCGGGGGCACTGAAGCTTTCTTT.

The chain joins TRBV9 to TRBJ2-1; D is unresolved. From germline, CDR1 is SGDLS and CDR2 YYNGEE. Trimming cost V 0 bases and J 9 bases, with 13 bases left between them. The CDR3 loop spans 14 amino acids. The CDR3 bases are TGTGCCAGCAGCGTAGAGGCGGTTAGGGCTGAGCAGTTCTTC. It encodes CASSVEAVRAEQFF.

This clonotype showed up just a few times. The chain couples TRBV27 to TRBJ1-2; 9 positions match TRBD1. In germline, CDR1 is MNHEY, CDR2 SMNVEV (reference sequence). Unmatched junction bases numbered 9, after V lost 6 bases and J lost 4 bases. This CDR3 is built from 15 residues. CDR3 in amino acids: CASRGPGQGPYGYTF. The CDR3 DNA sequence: TGTGCCAGCAGGGGACCGGGACAGGGACCCTATGGCTACACCTTC.

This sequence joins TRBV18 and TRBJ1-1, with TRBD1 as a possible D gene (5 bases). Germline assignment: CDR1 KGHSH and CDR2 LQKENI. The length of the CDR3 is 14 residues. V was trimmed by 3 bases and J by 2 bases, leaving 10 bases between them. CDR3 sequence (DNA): TGTGCCAGCTCACCGGTGGGGACTAACACTGAAGCTTTCTTT. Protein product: CASSPVGTNTEAFF.

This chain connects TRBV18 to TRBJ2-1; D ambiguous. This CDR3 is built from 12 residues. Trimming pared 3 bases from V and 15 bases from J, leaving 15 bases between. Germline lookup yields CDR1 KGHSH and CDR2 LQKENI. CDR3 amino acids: CASSPDYTRSFF. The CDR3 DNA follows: TGTGCCAGCTCACCTGATTATACGCGCTCGTTCTTC.

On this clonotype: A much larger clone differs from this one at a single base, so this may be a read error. CDR3 sequence: CASSSPGLARVSYEQYF. The CDR3 DNA reads as TGTGCCAGCAGTTCCCCGGGACTAGCGCGAGTTTCCTACGAGCAGTACTTC. This chain uses TRBV28 with TRBJ2-7; 10 nucleotides match TRBD2. Germline V lookup: CDR1 MDHEN, CDR2 SYDVKM. J gave up 1 base and V 4 bases, and 10 bases lay outside the gene matches. This CDR3 is 17 amino acids long. The full variable domain, its missing parts supplied by reference TRBV28 and TRBJ2-7, is DVKVTQSSRYLVKRTGEKVFLECVQDMDHENMFWYRQDPGLGLRLIYFSYDVKMKEKGDIPEGYSVSREKKERFSLILESASTNQTSMYLCASSSPGLARVSYEQYFGPGTRLTVT.

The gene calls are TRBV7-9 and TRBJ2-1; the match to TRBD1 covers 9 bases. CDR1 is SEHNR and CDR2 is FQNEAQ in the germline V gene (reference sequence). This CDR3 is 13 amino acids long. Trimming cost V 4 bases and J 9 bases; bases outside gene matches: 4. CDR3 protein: CASSSGQGGEQFF. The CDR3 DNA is TGTGCCAGCAGCTCGGGACAGGGAGGTGAGCAGTTCTTC.

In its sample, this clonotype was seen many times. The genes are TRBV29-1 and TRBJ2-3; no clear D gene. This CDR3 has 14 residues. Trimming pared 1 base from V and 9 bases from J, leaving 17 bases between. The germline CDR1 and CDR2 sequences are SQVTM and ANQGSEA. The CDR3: CSVEVTGRQGTQYF. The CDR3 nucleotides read TGCAGCGTTGAAGTTACGGGCCGCCAAGGCACGCAGTATTTT.

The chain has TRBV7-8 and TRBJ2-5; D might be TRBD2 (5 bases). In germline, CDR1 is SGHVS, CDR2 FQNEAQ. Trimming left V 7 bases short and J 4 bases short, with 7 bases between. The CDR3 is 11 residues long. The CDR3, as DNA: TGTGCCAGCAATCGGGGAGAGACCCAGTACTTC. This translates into CASNRGETQYF.

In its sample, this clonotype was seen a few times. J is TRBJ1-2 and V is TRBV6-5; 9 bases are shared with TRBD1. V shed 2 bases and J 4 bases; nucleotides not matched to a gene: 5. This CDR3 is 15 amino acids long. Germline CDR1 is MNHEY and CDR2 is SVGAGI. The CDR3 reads CASSYMGTGSYGYTF. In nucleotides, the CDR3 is TGTGCCAGCAGTTACATGGGGACAGGGAGCTATGGCTACACCTTC.

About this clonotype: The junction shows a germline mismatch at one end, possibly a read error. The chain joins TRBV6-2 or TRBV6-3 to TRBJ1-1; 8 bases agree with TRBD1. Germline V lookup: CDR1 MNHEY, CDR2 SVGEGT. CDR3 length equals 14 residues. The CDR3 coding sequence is TGTGTCAGCAGTCGTCCCCAGGGGGCCACTGAAGCTTTCTTT. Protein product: CVSSRPQGATEAFF.

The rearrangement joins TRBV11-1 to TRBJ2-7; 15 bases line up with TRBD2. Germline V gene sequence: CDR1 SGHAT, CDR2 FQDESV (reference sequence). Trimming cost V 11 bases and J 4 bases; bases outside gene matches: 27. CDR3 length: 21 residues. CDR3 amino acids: CAGGPGLAGGDRLGWKYEQYF. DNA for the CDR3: TGTGCCGGAGGACCGGGACTAGCGGGAGGAGACAGATTAGGATGGAAATACGAGCAGTACTTC.

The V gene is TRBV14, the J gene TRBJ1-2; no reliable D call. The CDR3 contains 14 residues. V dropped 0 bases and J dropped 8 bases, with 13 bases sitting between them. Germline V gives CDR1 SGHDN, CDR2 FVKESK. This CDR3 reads CASSQDPRPGGYTF. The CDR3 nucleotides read TGTGCCAGCAGCCAAGATCCAAGACCGGGGGGCTACACCTTC.

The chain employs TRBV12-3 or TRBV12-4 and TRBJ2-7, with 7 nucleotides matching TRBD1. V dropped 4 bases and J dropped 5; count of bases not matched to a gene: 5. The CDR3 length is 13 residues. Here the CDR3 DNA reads TGTGCCAGCAGTTCCTGGACAGGCCACGAGCAGTACTTC. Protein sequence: CASSSWTGHEQYF.

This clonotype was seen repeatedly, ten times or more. The CDR3, as DNA: TGTGCCAGCAGTCCGGGACTAGCGGGAGGTCTGTCCTACAATGAGCAGTTCTTC. As protein: CASSPGLAGGLSYNEQFF. The chain carries TRBV12-3 or TRBV12-4 and TRBJ2-1, with 15 bases matching TRBD2. CDR3 length: 18 residues. With V trimmed by 5 bases and J by 1 base, 6 bases remained unmatched.

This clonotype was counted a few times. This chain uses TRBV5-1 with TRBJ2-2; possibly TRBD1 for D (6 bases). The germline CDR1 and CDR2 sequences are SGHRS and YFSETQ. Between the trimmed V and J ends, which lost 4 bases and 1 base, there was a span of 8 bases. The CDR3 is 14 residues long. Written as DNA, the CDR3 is TGCGCCAGCAGCAGACAGGAGAACACCGGGGAGCTGTTTTTT. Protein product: CASSRQENTGELFF. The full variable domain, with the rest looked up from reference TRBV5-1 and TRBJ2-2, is KAGVTQTPRYLIKTRGQQVTLSCSPISGHRSVSWYQQTPGQGLQFLFEYFSETQRNKGNFPGRFSGRQFSNSRSEMNVSTLELGDSALYLCASSRQENTGELFFGEGSRLTVL.

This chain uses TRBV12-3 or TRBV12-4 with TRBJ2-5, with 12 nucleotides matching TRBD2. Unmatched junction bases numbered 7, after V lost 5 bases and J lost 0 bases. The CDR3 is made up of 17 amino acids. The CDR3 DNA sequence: TGTGCCAGCAGTCTCTATAGACTAGCGGGGGACCAAGAGACCCAGTACTTC. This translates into CASSLYRLAGDQETQYF.

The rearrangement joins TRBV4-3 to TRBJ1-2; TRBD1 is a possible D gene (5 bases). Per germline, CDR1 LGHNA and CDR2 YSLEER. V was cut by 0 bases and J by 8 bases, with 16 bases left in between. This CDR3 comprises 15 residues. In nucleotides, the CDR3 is TGCGCCAGCAGCCAAGAGTTCCGGGACGACGGGGGCTACACCTTC. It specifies CASSQEFRDDGGYTF.

The CDR3 sequence is CASSPQTSRADTQYF. The CDR3 DNA reads TGTGCCAGCAGTCCCCAGACTAGCCGGGCAGATACGCAGTATTTT. The chain links TRBV12-3 or TRBV12-4 to TRBJ2-3; 7 nucleotides agree with TRBD2. This CDR3 contains 15 residues. Trimming cost V 5 bases and J 4 bases; bases outside gene matches: 9.

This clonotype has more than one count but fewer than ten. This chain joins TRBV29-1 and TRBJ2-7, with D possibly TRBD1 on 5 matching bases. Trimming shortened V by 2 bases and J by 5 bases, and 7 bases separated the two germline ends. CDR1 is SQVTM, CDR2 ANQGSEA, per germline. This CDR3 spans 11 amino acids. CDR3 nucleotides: TGCAGCGTTGAACAGGGTAACGAGCAGTACTTC. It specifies CSVEQGNEQYF.